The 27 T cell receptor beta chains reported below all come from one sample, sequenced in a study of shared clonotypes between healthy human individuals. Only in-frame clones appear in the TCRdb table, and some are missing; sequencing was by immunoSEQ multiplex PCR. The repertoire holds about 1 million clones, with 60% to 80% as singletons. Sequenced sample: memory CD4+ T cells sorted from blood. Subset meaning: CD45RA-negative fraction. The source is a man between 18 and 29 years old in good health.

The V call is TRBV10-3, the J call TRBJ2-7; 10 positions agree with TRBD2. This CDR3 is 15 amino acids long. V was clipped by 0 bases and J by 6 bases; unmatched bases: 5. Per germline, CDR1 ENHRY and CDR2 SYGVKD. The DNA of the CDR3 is TGTGCCATCAGTGAGTCTGAACTAGCGGGATTCGAGCAGTACTTC. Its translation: CAISESELAGFEQYF.

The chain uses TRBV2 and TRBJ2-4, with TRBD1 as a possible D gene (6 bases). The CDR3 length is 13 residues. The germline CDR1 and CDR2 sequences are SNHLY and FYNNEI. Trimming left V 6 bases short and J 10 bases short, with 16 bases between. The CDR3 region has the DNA TGTGCCAGCAGCGGGACACCAGAGGGGATTCAGTACTTC. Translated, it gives CASSGTPEGIQYF.

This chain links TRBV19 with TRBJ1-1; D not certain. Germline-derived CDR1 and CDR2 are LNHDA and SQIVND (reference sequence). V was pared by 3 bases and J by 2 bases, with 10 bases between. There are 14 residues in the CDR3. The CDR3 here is CASSMGPGNTEAFF. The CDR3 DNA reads TGTGCCAGTAGTATGGGCCCAGGCAACACTGAAGCTTTCTTT.

The CDR3, as DNA: TGTGCCAGCAGTCGTCCCCTCGGGGGGGGTAGGGAGACCCAGTACTTC. Translated: CASSRPLGGGRETQYF. V is TRBV7-2 and J is TRBJ2-5; TRBD2 matches 8 bases. Germline CDR1 SGHTA, CDR2 FQGNSA. The CDR3 extends over 16 amino acids. V dropped 6 bases and J dropped 5; count of bases not matched to a gene: 14.

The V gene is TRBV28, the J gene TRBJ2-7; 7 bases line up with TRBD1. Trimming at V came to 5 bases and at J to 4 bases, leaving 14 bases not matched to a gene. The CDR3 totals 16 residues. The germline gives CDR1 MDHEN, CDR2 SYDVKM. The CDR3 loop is CASSLDVGQSRYEQYF. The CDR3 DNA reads TGTGCCAGCAGTCTGGACGTGGGACAGTCAAGATACGAGCAGTACTTC.

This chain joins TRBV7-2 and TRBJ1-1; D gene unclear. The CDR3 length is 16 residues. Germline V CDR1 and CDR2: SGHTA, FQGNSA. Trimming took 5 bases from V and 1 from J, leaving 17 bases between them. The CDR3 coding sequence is TGTGCCAGCAGCCGGGATCTGACGCGGGAGAACACTGAAGCTTTCTTT. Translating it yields CASSRDLTRENTEAFF.

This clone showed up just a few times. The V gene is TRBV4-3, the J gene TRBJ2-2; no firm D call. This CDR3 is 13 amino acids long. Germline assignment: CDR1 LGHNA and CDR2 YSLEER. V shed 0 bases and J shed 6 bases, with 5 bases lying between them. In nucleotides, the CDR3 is TGCGCCAGCAGCCAAGATCTACCCGGGGAGCTGTTTTTT. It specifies CASSQDLPGELFF.

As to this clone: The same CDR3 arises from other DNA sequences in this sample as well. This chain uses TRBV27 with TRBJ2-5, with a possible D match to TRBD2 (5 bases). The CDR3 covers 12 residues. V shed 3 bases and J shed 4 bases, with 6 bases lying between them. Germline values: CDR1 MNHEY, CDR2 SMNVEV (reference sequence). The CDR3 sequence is CASSFRGETQYF. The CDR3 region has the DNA TGTGCCAGCAGTTTTCGGGGAGAGACCCAGTACTTC.

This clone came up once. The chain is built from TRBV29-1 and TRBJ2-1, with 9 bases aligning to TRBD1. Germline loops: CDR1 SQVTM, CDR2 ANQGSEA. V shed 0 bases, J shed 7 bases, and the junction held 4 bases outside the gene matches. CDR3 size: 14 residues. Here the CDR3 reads CSVEEQGAWNEQFF. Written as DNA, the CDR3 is TGCAGCGTTGAAGAACAGGGGGCTTGGAATGAGCAGTTCTTC.

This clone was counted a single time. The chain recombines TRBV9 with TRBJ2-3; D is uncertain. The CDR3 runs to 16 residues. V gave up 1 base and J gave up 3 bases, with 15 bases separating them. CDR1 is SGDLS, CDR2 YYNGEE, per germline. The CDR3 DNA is TGTGCCAGCAGCGTATTTTCCGGTGGCAGGACAGATACGCAGTATTTT. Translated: CASSVFSGGRTDTQYF.

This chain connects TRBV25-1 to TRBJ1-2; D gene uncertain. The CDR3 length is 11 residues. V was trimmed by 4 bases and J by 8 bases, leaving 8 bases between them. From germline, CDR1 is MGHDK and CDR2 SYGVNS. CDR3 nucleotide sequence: TGTGCCAGCAGTGGCGGGTGGGGCTACACCTTC. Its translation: CASSGGWGYTF.

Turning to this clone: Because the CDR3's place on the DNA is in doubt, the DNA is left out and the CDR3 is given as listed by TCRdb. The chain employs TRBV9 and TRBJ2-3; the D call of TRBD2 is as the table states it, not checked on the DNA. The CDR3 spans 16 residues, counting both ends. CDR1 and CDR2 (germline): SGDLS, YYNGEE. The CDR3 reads CASSVVASGSLISLYF.

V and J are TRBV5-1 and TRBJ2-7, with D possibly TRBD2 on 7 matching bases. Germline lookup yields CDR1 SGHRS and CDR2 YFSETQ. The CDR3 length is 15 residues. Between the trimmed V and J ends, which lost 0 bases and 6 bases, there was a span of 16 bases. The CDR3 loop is CASSLELLGGREQYF. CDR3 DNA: TGCGCCAGCAGCTTGGAATTATTGGGGGGGCGCGAGCAGTACTTC.

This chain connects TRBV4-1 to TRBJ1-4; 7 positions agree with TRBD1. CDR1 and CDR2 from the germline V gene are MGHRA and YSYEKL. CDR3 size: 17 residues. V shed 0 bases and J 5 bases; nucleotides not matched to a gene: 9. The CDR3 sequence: CASSQDYLGGPNEKLFF. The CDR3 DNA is TGCGCCAGCAGCCAAGACTATTTAGGGGGCCCGAATGAAAAACTGTTTTTT.

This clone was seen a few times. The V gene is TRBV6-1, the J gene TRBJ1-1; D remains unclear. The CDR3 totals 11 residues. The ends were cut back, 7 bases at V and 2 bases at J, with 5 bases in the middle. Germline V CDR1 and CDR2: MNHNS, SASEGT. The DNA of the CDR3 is TGTGCCAGCAAATTAAACACTGAAGCTTTCTTT. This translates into CASKLNTEAFF.

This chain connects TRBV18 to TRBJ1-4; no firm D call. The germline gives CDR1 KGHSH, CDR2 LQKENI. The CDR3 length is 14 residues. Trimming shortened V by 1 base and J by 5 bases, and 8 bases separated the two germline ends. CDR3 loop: CASSPRTANEKLFF. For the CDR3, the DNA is TGTGCCAGCTCACCACGCACGGCGAATGAAAAACTGTTTTTT.

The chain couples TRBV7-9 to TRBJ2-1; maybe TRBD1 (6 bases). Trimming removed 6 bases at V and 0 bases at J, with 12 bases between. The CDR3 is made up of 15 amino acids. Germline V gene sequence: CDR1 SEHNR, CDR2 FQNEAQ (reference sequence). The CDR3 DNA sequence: TGTGCCAGCAGTTCGAGGGGGAGCTCCTACAATGAGCAGTTCTTC. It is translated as CASSSRGSSYNEQFF.

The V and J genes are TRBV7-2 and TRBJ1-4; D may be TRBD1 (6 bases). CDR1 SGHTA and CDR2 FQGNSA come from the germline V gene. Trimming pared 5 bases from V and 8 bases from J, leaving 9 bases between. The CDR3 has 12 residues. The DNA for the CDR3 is TGTGCCAGCAGCACCGACAGGGAAAAACTGTTTTTT. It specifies CASSTDREKLFF.

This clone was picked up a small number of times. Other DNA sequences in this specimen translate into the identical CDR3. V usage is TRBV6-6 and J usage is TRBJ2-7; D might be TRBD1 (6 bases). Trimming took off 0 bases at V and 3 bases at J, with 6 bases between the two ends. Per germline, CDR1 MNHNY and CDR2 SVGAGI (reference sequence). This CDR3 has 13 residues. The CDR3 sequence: CASSYSDSYEQYF. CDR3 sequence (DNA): TGTGCCAGCAGTTACTCGGACAGCTACGAGCAGTACTTC.

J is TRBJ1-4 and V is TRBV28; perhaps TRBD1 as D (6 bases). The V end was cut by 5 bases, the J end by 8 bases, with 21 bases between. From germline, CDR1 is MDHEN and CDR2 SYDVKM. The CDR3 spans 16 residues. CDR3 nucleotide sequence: TGTGCCAGCAGTCCGTCACCGGGACAAGGAGAAGAAAAACTGTTTTTT. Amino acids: CASSPSPGQGEEKLFF. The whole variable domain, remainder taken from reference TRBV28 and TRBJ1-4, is DVKVTQSSRYLVKRTGEKVFLECVQDMDHENMFWYRQDPGLGLRLIYFSYDVKMKEKGDIPEGYSVSREKKERFSLILESASTNQTSMYLCASSPSPGQGEEKLFFGSGTQLSVL.

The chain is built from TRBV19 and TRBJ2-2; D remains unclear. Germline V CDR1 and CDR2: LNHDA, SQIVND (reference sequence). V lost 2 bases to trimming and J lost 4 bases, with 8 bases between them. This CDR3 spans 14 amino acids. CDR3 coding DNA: TGTGCCAGTAGTATAATAGGACCCACCGGGGAGCTGTTTTTT. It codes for CASSIIGPTGELFF.

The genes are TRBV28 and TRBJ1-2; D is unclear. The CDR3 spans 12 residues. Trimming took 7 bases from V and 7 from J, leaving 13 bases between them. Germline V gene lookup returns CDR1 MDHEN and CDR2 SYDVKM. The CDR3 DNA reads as TGTGCCAGCACCGACGCCGAGACTGGCTACACCTTC. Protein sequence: CASTDAETGYTF.

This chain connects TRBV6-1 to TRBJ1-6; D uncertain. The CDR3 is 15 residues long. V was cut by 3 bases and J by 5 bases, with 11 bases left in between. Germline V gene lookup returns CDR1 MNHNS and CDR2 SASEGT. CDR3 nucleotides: TGTGCCAGCAGTGACCCAAGGACTAATAATTCACCCCTCCACTTT. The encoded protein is CASSDPRTNNSPLHF.

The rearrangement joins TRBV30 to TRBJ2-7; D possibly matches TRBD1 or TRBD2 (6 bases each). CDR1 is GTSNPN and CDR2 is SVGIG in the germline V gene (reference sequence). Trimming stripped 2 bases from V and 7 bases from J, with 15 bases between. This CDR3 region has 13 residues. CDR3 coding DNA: TGTGCCTGGAGTCTAGAGGGGGGCAGGGAGCAGTACTTC. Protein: CAWSLEGGREQYF.

Here the CDR3 DNA reads TGTGCCAGCAGCTTACCCGGGACGCCTTTAAATGAGCAGTTCTTC. It codes for CASSLPGTPLNEQFF. J is TRBJ2-1 and V is TRBV21-1. TRBV21-1 is a known pseudogene. The CDR3 covers 15 residues.

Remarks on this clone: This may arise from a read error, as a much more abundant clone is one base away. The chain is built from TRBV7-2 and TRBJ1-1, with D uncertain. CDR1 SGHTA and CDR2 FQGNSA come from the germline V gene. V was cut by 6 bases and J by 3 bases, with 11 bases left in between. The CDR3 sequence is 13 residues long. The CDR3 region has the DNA TGTGCCAGCAGTTTAAGGTGGGACACTGAAGCTTTCTTT. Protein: CASSLRWDTEAFF.

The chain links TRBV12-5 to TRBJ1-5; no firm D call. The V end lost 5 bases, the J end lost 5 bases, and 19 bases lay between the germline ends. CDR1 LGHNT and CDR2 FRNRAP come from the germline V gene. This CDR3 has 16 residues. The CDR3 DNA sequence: TGTGCTAGTGGTCCACATCCGGGAGGTAGAGATCAGCCCCAGCATTTT. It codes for CASGPHPGGRDQPQHF. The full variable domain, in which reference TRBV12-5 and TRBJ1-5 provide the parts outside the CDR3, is DARVTQTPRHKVTEMGQEVTMRCQPILGHNTVFWYRQTMMQGLELLAYFRNRAPLDDSGMPKDRFSAEMPDATLATLKIQPSEPRDSAVYFCASGPHPGGRDQPQHFGDGTRLSIL.